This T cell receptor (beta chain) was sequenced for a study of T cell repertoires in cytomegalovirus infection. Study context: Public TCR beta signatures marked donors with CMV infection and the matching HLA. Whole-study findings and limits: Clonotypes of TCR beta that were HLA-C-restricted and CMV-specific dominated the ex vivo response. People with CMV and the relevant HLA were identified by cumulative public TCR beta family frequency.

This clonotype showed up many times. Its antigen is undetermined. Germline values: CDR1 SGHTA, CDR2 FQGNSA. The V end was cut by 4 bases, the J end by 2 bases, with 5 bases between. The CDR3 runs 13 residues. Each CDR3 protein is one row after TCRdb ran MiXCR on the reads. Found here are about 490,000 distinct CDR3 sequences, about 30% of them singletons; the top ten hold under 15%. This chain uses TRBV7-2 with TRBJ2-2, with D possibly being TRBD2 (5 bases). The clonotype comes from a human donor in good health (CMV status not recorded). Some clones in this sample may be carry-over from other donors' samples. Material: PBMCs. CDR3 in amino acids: CASSSGNTGELFF. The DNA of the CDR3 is TGTGCCAGCAGCTCGGGAAACACCGGGGAGCTGTTTTTT.